These 28 T cell receptor beta chains share one sample of origin, sequenced in a study of T cell responses to AZD1222 COVID-19 vaccine. Some clones are missing from TCRdb's copy, which holds only in-frame ones; the method was immunoSEQ multiplex PCR. Seen here are approximately 190,000 clones, approximately 91% observed once, and the top ten hold 0.99%. The starting material was peripheral blood, obtained on day 0 of AZD1222 vaccination. These receptors originate from an adult in good health.

For the CDR3, the DNA is TGTGCCAGCAGCCTACGGACAGGACTCACCTTTCACACCGGGGAGCTGTTTTTT. Translating it yields CASSLRTGLTFHTGELFF. The gene calls are TRBV7-3 and TRBJ2-2, with 7 bases fitting TRBD1. The CDR3 runs to 18 residues. Germline-derived CDR1 and CDR2 are SGHTA and FQGTGA. Germline trimming cut 5 bases from V and 3 bases from J; bases unmatched to any gene: 15.

V usage is TRBV19 and J usage is TRBJ2-7, with D maybe TRBD1 (6 bases). The CDR3 has 13 residues. V lost 4 bases and J lost 4, with 11 bases in between. CDR1 and CDR2 from the germline V gene are LNHDA and SQIVND (reference sequence). The chain's CDR3 is CASSSPGQYEQYF. In nucleotides, the CDR3 is TGTGCCAGTAGTAGCCCGGGACAATACGAGCAGTACTTC.

V is TRBV9 and J is TRBJ2-5; 8 bases fit TRBD2. The CDR3 has 18 amino acids. V dropped 4 bases and J dropped 5; count of bases not matched to a gene: 19. Germline lookup yields CDR1 SGDLS and CDR2 YYNGEE. The CDR3 nucleotides read TGTGCCAGCAGCCCCCCGTCCCTGCGGGCGGGAGGAGGGGAGACCCAGTACTTC. It translates to CASSPPSLRAGGGETQYF.

V gene TRBV20-1 combines with J gene TRBJ1-2, with no clear D. This CDR3 region has 14 residues. V lost 3 bases to trimming and J lost 4 bases, with 15 bases between them. CDR1 and CDR2 from the germline V gene are DFQATT and SNEGSKA (reference sequence). The CDR3 loop is CSASSMDGIYGYTF. The DNA for the CDR3 is TGCAGTGCTAGTAGTATGGACGGAATCTATGGCTACACCTTC.

This clone was seen only once. The V and J genes are TRBV28 and TRBJ1-5; possible D gene TRBD1, 6 bases. The CDR3 runs 15 residues. The germline V and J ends were trimmed by 7 bases and 1 base, with 14 bases remaining between them. Germline CDR1 reads MDHEN; CDR2 reads SYDVKM. This CDR3 reads CASMGGGASNQPQHF. The CDR3 DNA reads as TGTGCCAGCATGGGTGGGGGGGCGAGCAATCAGCCCCAGCATTTT.

The chain has TRBV6-2 or TRBV6-3 and TRBJ1-5; D is uncertain. Germline loops: CDR1 MNHEY, CDR2 SVGEGT. Trimming stripped 4 bases from V and 4 bases from J, with 8 bases between. The CDR3 is made up of 13 amino acids. DNA for the CDR3: TGTGCCAGCAGTTTGAGTTTGAATCAGCCCCAGCATTTT. Translated, it gives CASSLSLNQPQHF.

The V and J genes are TRBV9 and TRBJ2-3; D may be TRBD1 or TRBD2 (6 bases each). The CDR3 is 15 residues long. V was cut by 0 bases and J by 1 base, with 9 bases left in between. Germline values: CDR1 SGDLS, CDR2 YYNGEE. The CDR3 protein is CASSVEGGGTDTQYF. In DNA form, the CDR3 reads TGTGCCAGCAGCGTAGAGGGGGGAGGCACAGATACGCAGTATTTT.

This clone has just one count. The V and J genes are TRBV11-2 and TRBJ1-1; 10 bases line up with TRBD1. Germline V CDR1 and CDR2: SGHAT, FQNNGV. The trim removed 5 bases at V and 1 base at J, leaving 4 bases unmatched. The CDR3 runs 15 residues. Here the CDR3 DNA reads TGTGCCAGCAGCCGTTGGACAGGGGGGAACACTGAAGCTTTCTTT. It yields the protein CASSRWTGGNTEAFF.

This chain uses TRBV27 with TRBJ2-7; D assignment may be TRBD1 or TRBD2 (6 bases each). Per the germline V gene, CDR1 is MNHEY and CDR2 is SMNVEV (reference sequence). The CDR3 spans 15 residues. Deletions cut 3 bases from V and 0 bases from J, with 12 bases between. CDR3 nucleotide sequence: TGTGCCAGCAGTTTGAGGAGGGGGATCTCCTACGAGCAGTACTTC. Amino acid sequence: CASSLRRGISYEQYF.

CDR3: CAISEDRDGEQFF. The CDR3 bases are TGTGCCATCAGCGAGGACAGGGACGGTGAGCAGTTCTTC. The chain recombines TRBV10-3 with TRBJ2-1; TRBD1 matches at 8 bases. Unmatched junction bases numbered 7, after V lost 6 bases and J lost 9 bases. The CDR3 contains 13 residues. Germline loops: CDR1 ENHRY, CDR2 SYGVKD.

This clone was detected only once. V gene TRBV7-3 combines with J gene TRBJ2-6; TRBD1 or TRBD2 may be the D gene (6 bases each). CDR1 is SGHTA, CDR2 FQGTGA, per germline. CDR3 size: 14 residues. V was shortened by 4 bases and J by 4 bases, with 8 bases between the two germline ends. CDR3 region: CASSSGAGANVLTF. CDR3 bases: TGTGCCAGCAGCTCGGGGGCCGGGGCCAACGTCCTGACTTTC. The full variable domain, with the rest looked up from reference TRBV7-3 and TRBJ2-6, is GAGVSQTPSNKVTEKGKYVELRCDPISGHTALYWYRQSLGQGPEFLIYFQGTGAADDSGLPNDRFFAVRPEGSVSTLKIQRTERGDSAVYLCASSSGAGANVLTFGAGSRLTVL.

The gene calls are TRBV28 and TRBJ1-6; D gene uncertain. The CDR3 sequence is 16 residues long. CDR1 and CDR2 (germline): MDHEN, SYDVKM. V lost 3 bases and J lost 0, with 9 bases in between. CDR3 bases: TGTGCCAGCAGTTTGACCAGGAGCTCCTATAATTCACCCCTCCACTTT. It is translated as CASSLTRSSYNSPLHF.

The CDR3 here is CASGDINTDTQYF. CDR3 DNA: TGTGCTAGTGGAGACATAAACACAGATACGCAGTATTTT. This chain connects TRBV12-5 to TRBJ2-3; D unresolved. Germline V CDR1 and CDR2: LGHNT, FRNRAP. The CDR3 loop spans 13 amino acids. V was trimmed by 6 bases and J by 2 bases, leaving 9 bases between them. The full variable domain, rest sourced from reference TRBV12-5 and TRBJ2-3, is DARVTQTPRHKVTEMGQEVTMRCQPILGHNTVFWYRQTMMQGLELLAYFRNRAPLDDSGMPKDRFSAEMPDATLATLKIQPSEPRDSAVYFCASGDINTDTQYFGPGTRLTVL.

The V call is TRBV6-6, the J call TRBJ2-3; 9 nucleotides agree with TRBD2. V trimming: 0 bases; J trimming: 1 base; junction bases outside the gene matches: 2. CDR1 is MNHNY, CDR2 SVGAGI, per germline (reference sequence). The CDR3 is 16 residues long. CDR3 sequence: CASSYSAGGGTDTQYF. Written as DNA, the CDR3 is TGTGCCAGCAGTTACTCGGCGGGGGGGGGCACAGATACGCAGTATTTT.

The V call is TRBV4-1, the J call TRBJ1-2; D uncertain. The CDR3 has 15 residues. The germline CDR1 and CDR2 sequences are MGHRA and YSYEKL. The germline V and J ends were trimmed by 3 bases and 3 bases, with 14 bases remaining between them. CDR3 amino acids: CASSQGSDGYYGYTF. CDR3 nucleotide sequence: TGCGCCAGCAGCCAGGGGTCGGACGGGTACTATGGCTACACCTTC.

The chain employs TRBV28 and TRBJ2-1; 8 bases align to TRBD2. CDR1 is MDHEN and CDR2 is SYDVKM in the germline V gene. This CDR3 spans 17 amino acids. The ends lost 5 bases at V and 0 bases at J; junction bases unmatched: 9. The CDR3 is CASSPPLSGSSYNEQFF. The CDR3 DNA sequence: TGTGCCAGCAGTCCCCCTTTGAGCGGGAGCTCCTACAATGAGCAGTTCTTC.

V gene TRBV24-1 combines with J gene TRBJ2-3; 7 nucleotides agree with TRBD2. Germline V gene sequence: CDR1 KGHDR, CDR2 SFDVKD. The CDR3 runs to 15 residues. Unmatched junction bases numbered 6, after V lost 5 bases and J lost 2 bases. The CDR3 sequence is CATSGRDYYTDTQYF. CDR3 sequence (DNA): TGTGCCACCAGTGGCCGGGACTACTACACAGATACGCAGTATTTT.

The chain has TRBV5-1 and TRBJ2-5; D gene uncertain. This CDR3 comprises 13 residues. Trimming removed 4 bases at V and 1 base at J, with 8 bases between. Germline V lookup: CDR1 SGHRS, CDR2 YFSETQ. The CDR3 DNA reads TGCGCCAGCAGCCCATCCCCCCAAGAGACCCAGTACTTC. Protein sequence: CASSPSPQETQYF.

V gene TRBV5-1 combines with J gene TRBJ2-7, with TRBD1 matching over 9 bases. The CDR3 covers 16 residues. J gave up 6 bases and V 0 bases, and 10 bases lay outside the gene matches. The germline CDR1 and CDR2 sequences are SGHRS and YFSETQ. The CDR3 DNA sequence: TGCGCCAGCAGCTTGGAATTAGGGACAGGGTTTGCCGAGCAGTACTTC. Translation gives CASSLELGTGFAEQYF.

The chain employs TRBV6-6 and TRBJ1-4, with D possibly being TRBD1 (5 bases). This CDR3 is built from 14 residues. The germline V and J ends were trimmed by 2 bases and 7 bases, with 11 bases remaining between them. Per germline, CDR1 MNHNY and CDR2 SVGAGI (reference sequence). CDR3: CASSYRGEGEKLFF. CDR3 bases: TGTGCCAGCAGTTACCGGGGGGAGGGTGAAAAACTGTTTTTT.

This rearrangement joins TRBV28 to TRBJ2-7, with D maybe TRBD1 (6 bases). The length of the CDR3 is 14 residues. The V gene's germline CDR1 is MDHEN and CDR2 SYDVKM. Trimming took 6 bases from V and 3 from J, leaving 15 bases between them. The CDR3 nucleotides are TGTGCCAGCAGCTTCACAGGGAAAGGCTACGAGCAGTACTTC. Its translation: CASSFTGKGYEQYF.

Concerning this clone: The junction departs from germline at one end; a sequencing error may be responsible. The chain combines TRBV6-1 with TRBJ1-6; D may be TRBD1 (5 bases). This CDR3 spans 14 amino acids. Germline loops: CDR1 MNHNS, CDR2 SASEGT. As DNA, the CDR3 is TGTGCCAGCAGCGAAGAATGGGGGATATCACCCCTCCACTTT. Translated, it gives CASSEEWGISPLHF.

The CDR3 spells CASSDRKGTGPYNEQFF. The CDR3 DNA reads as TGTGCCAGCAGTGACAGAAAGGGGACAGGGCCCTACAATGAGCAGTTCTTC. The chain uses TRBV25-1 and TRBJ2-1, with 9 nucleotides matching TRBD1. This CDR3 spans 17 amino acids. The J segment lost 2 bases and the V segment lost 3 bases, leaving 8 bases of the junction unmatched. CDR1 is MGHDK, CDR2 SYGVNS, per germline.

The chain uses TRBV2 and TRBJ2-7; 7 nucleotides match TRBD1. V was pared by 3 bases and J by 5 bases, with 13 bases of the junction left unmatched. The CDR3 covers 16 residues. Germline CDR1 SNHLY, CDR2 FYNNEI. The CDR3 bases are TGTGCCAGCAGTGAGACAGGGTGGAATGATAAAGACGAGCAGTACTTC. This codes for CASSETGWNDKDEQYF.

This chain joins TRBV3-1 (or the pseudogene TRBV3-2) and TRBJ1-1, with D maybe TRBD1 (5 bases). In germline, CDR1 is LGHDT, CDR2 YNNKEL (reference sequence). Trimming left V 0 bases short and J 4 bases short, with 15 bases between. The CDR3 has 16 residues. CDR3 region: CASSQDGRRVSTEAFF. The CDR3 coding sequence is TGTGCCAGCAGCCAAGATGGGCGCAGGGTGTCCACTGAAGCTTTCTTT.

The V and J genes are TRBV4-3 and TRBJ2-7, with TRBD2 matching 8 bases. Trimming took 4 bases from V and 2 from J; bases not matched to a gene: 4. CDR1 and CDR2 (germline): LGHNA, YSLEER. CDR3 size: 14 residues. The CDR3 sequence: CASSPTGGAYEQYF. The CDR3 DNA reads as TGCGCCAGCAGCCCAACCGGGGGGGCCTACGAGCAGTACTTC.

V is TRBV5-4 and J is TRBJ2-7; D might be TRBD1 (6 bases). This CDR3 spans 15 amino acids. Trimming shortened V by 0 bases and J by 3 bases, and 13 bases separated the two germline ends. Germline CDR1 reads SGHNT; CDR2 reads YYREEE (reference sequence). The CDR3 region is CASSLGGRDNYEQYF. As DNA, the CDR3 is TGTGCCAGCAGCTTGGGGGGCCGGGACAACTACGAGCAGTACTTC.

The chain carries TRBV24-1 and TRBJ2-1, with D perhaps TRBD1 (6 bases). V was trimmed by 4 bases and J by 6 bases, leaving 9 bases between them. From germline, CDR1 is KGHDR and CDR2 SFDVKD. The CDR3 covers 13 residues. The CDR3 region has the DNA TGTGCCACCAGTGAACAGGGCCCCAATGAGCAGTTCTTC. Its translation is CATSEQGPNEQFF.